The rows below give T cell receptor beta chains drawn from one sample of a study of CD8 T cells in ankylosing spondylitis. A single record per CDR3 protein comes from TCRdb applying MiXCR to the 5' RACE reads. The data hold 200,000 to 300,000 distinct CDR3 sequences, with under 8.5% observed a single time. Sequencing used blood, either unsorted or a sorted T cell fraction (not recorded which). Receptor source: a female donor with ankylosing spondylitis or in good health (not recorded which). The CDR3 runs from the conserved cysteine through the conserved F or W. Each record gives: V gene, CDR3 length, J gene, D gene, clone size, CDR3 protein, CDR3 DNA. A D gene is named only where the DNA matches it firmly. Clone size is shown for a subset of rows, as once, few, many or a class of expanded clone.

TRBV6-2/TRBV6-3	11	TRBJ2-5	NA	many	CASSYGETQYF	TGTGCCAGCAGTTACGGGGAGACCCAGTACTTC
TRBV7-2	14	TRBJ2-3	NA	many	CASNPGSSTDTQYF	TGTGCCAGCAACCCCGGTAGCAGCACAGATACGCAGTATTTT
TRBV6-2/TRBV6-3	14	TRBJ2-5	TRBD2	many	CASSSTGGVETQYF	TGTGCCAGCAGTTCGACGGGAGGTGTGGAGACCCAGTACTTC
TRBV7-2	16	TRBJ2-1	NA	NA	CASSQRGLAGQNEQFF	TGTGCCAGCAGCCAGCGGGGATTAGCGGGACAGAATGAGCAGTTCTTC
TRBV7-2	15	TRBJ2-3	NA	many	CASSSRDPRTDTQYF	TGTGCCAGCAGCTCCCGGGACCCGCGCACAGATACGCAGTATTTT
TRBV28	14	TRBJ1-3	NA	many	CASSAWGVLHTIYF	TGTGCCAGCTCAGCGTGGGGGGTACTGCACACCATATATTTT
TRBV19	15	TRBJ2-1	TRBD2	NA	CASSIRSGSYNEQFF	TGTGCCAGTAGTATTCGTAGCGGGTCGTACAATGAGCAGTTCTTC
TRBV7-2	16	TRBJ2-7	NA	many	CASSLEMAGLSYEQYF	TGTGCCAGCAGCTTAGAGATGGCGGGACTCTCCTACGAGCAGTACTTC
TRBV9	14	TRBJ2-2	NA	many	CASSVELGTGELFF	TGTGCCAGCAGCGTAGAACTAGGGACCGGGGAGCTGTTTTTT
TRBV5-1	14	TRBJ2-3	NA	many	CASSSGRRTDTQYF	TGCGCCAGCAGCTCCGGGAGACGAACAGATACGCAGTATTTT
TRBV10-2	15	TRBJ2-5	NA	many	CASSESTLGPGTQYF	TGCGCCAGCAGTGAGTCGACCCTCGGTCCCGGGACCCAGTACTTC
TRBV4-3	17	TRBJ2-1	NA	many	CASSQEGGTLLSNEQFF	TGCGCCAGCAGCCAAGAAGGCGGGACTCTACTAAGCAATGAGCAGTTCTTC
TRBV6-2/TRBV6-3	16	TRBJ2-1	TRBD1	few	CASSYGDRGAYNEQFF	TGTGCCAGCAGTTACGGAGACAGGGGTGCCTACAATGAGCAGTTCTTC
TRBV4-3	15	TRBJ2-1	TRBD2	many	CASSQWGGRAPKQFF	TGCGCCAGCAGCCAATGGGGCGGGAGGGCCCCGAAGCAGTTCTTC
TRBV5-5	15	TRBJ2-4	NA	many	CASSYVELAKNIQYF	TGTGCCAGCAGCTACGTTGAATTAGCCAAAAACATTCAGTACTTC
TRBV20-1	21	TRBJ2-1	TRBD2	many	CSARDDGGLAGGPSSYNEQFF	TGCAGTGCTAGAGACGATGGAGGGCTAGCGGGAGGGCCCAGCTCCTACAATGAGCAGTTCTTC
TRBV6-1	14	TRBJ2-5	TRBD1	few	CASSKRTGGETQYF	TGTGCCAGCAGTAAGCGGACAGGGGGCGAGACCCAGTACTTC
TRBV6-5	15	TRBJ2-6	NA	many	CASSYQGPGANVLTF	TGTGCCAGCAGTTACCAGGGTCCTGGGGCCAACGTCCTGACTTTC
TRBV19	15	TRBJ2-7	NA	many	CASSAMGEESYEQYF	TGTGCCAGTAGCGCCATGGGGGAGGAGTCCTACGAGCAGTACTTC
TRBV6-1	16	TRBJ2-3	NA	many	CASSEAGRMWTDTQYF	TGTGCCAGCAGTGAAGCGGGGCGAATGTGGACAGATACGCAGTATTTT
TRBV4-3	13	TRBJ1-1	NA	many	CASSQGRNTEAFF	TGCGCCAGCAGCCAAGGACGGAACACTGAAGCTTTCTTT
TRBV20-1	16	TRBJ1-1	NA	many	CSARGGRTAMNTEAFF	TGCAGTGCTAGAGGTGGTCGGACGGCCATGAACACTGAAGCTTTCTTT
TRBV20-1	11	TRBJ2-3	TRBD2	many	CTAAGIDTQYF	TGCACAGCAGCGGGAATAGATACGCAGTATTTT
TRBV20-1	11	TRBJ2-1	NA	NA	CSAPNYNEQFF	TGCAGTGCCCCTAATTACAATGAGCAGTTCTTC
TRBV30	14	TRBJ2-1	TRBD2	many	CAWAGLASHNEQFF	TGTGCCTGGGCCGGACTAGCGTCTCACAATGAGCAGTTCTTC
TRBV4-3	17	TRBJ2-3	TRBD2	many	CASSQDGGGRRTDTQYF	TGCGCCAGCAGCCAAGATGGGGGAGGGAGAAGGACAGATACGCAGTATTTT
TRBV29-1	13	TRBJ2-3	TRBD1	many	CSVGGQNTDTQYF	TGCAGCGTTGGGGGACAGAACACAGATACGCAGTATTTT
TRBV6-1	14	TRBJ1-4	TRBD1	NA	CASRPPGTVEKLFF	TGTGCCAGCAGGCCACCCGGGACAGTTGAAAAACTGTTTTTT
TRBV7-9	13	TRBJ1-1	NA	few	CAVRLLMNTEAFF	TGTGCCGTACGGCTGCTCATGAACACTGAAGCTTTCTTT
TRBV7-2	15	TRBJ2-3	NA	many	CASSGVRTYTDTQYF	TGTGCCAGCAGCGGGGTCAGGACTTACACAGATACGCAGTATTTT
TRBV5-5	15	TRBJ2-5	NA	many	CASSFGFLGGETQYF	TGTGCCAGCAGCTTTGGCTTCCTTGGTGGCGAGACCCAGTACTTC
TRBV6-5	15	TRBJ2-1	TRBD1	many	CASSYGTGAYNEQFF	TGTGCCAGCAGTTACGGGACAGGGGCCTACAATGAGCAGTTCTTC
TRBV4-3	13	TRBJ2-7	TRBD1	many	CASSTGDRSRQYF	TGCGCCAGCAGCACCGGGGACAGGAGCAGGCAGTACTTC
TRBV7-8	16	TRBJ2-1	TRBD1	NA	CASLPSTGGSYNEQFF	TGTGCCAGTTTACCTAGCACAGGGGGGTCCTACAATGAGCAGTTCTTC
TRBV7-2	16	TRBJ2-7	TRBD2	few	CASSFSRTSGIYEQYF	TGTGCCAGCAGCTTTTCCCGGACTAGCGGGATCTACGAGCAGTACTTC
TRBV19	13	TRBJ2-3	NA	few	CASSSSSPDTQYF	TGTGCCAGTAGTTCTAGCAGCCCAGATACGCAGTATTTT
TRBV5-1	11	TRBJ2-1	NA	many	CASNLGDEQFF	TGCGCCAGCAACCTGGGCGATGAGCAGTTCTTC
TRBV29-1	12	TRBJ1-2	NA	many	CSVPQGPYGYTF	TGCAGCGTCCCTCAGGGTCCCTATGGCTACACCTTC
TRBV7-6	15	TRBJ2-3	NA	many	CASSLEGGTTDTQYF	TGTGCCAGCAGCTTAGAGGGGGGAACCACAGATACGCAGTATTTT
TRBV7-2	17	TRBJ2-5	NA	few	CASSRPYGNPIKETQYF	TGTGCCAGCAGCCGACCTTACGGCAACCCTATTAAAGAGACCCAGTACTTC
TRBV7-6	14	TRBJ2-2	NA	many	CASGGQGNTGELFF	TGTGCCAGTGGGGGGCAGGGGAACACCGGGGAGCTGTTTTTT
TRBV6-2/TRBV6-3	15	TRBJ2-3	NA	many	CASSYGSGRVDTQYF	TGTGCCAGCAGTTACGGATCAGGGAGAGTAGATACGCAGTATTTT
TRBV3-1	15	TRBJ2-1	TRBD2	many	CASSKATSGSNEQFF	TGTGCCAGCAGCAAAGCCACTAGCGGGAGCAATGAGCAGTTCTTC
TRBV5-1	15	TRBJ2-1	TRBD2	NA	CASSFGRSSYNEQFF	TGCGCCAGCAGCTTCGGGAGGAGCTCCTACAATGAGCAGTTCTTC
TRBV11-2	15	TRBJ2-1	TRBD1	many	CASSPWTGGINEQFF	TGTGCCAGCAGCCCATGGACAGGGGGCATCAATGAGCAGTTCTTC